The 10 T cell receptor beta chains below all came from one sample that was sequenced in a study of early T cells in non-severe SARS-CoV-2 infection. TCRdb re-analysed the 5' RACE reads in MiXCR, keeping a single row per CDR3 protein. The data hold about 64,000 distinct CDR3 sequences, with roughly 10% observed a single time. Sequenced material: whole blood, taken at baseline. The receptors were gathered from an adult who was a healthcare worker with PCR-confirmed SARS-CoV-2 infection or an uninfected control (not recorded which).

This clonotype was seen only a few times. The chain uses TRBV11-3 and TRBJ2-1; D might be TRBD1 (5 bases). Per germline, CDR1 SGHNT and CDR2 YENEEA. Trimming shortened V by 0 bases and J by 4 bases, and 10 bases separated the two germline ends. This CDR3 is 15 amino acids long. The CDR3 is CASSLEGASYNEQFF. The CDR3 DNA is TGTGCCAGCAGCTTAGAAGGGGCTAGTTACAATGAGCAGTTCTTC.

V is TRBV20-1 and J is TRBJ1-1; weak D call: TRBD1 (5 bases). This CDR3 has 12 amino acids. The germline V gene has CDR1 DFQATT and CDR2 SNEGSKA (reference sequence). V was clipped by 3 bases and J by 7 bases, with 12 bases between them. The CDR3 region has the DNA TGCAGTGCTAGTGGACAATCCTTTGAAGCTTTCTTT. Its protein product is CSASGQSFEAFF.

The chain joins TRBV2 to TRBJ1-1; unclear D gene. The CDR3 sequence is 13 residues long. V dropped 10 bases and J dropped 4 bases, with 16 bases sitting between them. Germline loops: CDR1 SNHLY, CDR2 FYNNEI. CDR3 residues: CATALYGRTEAFF. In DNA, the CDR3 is TGTGCCACCGCTCTTTATGGGCGCACTGAAGCTTTCTTT.

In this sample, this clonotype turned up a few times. CDR3 residues: CASQGLLSTDTQYF. The CDR3 DNA follows: TGTGCCAGCCAGGGACTACTTAGCACAGATACGCAGTATTTT. The genes are TRBV27 and TRBJ2-3; 7 bases map to TRBD2. The CDR3 covers 14 residues. V shed 8 bases and J 0 bases; nucleotides not matched to a gene: 5. Germline values: CDR1 MNHEY, CDR2 SMNVEV (reference sequence).

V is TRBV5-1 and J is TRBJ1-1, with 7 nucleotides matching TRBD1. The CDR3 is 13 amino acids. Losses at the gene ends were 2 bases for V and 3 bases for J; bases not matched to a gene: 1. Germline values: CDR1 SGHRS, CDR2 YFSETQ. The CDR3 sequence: CASSLQGHTEAFF. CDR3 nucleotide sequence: TGCGCCAGCAGCTTACAGGGGCACACTGAAGCTTTCTTT.

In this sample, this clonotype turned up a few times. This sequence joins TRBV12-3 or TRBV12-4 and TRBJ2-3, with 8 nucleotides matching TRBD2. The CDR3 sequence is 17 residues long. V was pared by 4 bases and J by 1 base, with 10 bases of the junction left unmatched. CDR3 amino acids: CASSWKSGGRGTDTQYF. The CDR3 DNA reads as TGTGCCAGCAGTTGGAAAAGCGGGGGAAGGGGCACAGATACGCAGTATTTT.

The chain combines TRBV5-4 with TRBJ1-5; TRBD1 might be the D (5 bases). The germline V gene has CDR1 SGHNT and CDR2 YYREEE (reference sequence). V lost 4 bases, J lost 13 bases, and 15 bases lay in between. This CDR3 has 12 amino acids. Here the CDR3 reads CASSRDGLIQHF. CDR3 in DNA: TGTGCCAGCAGCCGGGACGGCCTTATTCAGCATTTT.

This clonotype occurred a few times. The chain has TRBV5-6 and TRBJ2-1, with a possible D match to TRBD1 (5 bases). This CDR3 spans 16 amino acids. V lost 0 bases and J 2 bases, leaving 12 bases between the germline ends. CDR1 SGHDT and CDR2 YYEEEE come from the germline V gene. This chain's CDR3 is CASSLDTLGAYNEQFF. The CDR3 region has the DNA TGTGCCAGCAGCTTGGACACGTTAGGGGCCTACAATGAGCAGTTCTTC.

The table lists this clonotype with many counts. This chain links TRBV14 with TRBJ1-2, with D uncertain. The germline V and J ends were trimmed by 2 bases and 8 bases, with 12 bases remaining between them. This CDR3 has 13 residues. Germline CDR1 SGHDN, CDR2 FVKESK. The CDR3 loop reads CASSQLQTSGYTF. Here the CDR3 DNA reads TGTGCCAGCAGCCAATTACAAACGTCCGGCTACACCTTC.

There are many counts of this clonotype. The CDR3 bases are TGTGCCAGCAGACAGGCCCCCGGGGAGCTGTTTTTT. Amino acid sequence: CASRQAPGELFF. The chain couples TRBV27 to TRBJ2-2; tentatively, D is TRBD1 (5 bases). Per the germline V gene, CDR1 is MNHEY and CDR2 is SMNVEV (reference sequence). The CDR3 runs 12 residues. Trimming pared 6 bases from V and 6 bases from J, leaving 8 bases between.